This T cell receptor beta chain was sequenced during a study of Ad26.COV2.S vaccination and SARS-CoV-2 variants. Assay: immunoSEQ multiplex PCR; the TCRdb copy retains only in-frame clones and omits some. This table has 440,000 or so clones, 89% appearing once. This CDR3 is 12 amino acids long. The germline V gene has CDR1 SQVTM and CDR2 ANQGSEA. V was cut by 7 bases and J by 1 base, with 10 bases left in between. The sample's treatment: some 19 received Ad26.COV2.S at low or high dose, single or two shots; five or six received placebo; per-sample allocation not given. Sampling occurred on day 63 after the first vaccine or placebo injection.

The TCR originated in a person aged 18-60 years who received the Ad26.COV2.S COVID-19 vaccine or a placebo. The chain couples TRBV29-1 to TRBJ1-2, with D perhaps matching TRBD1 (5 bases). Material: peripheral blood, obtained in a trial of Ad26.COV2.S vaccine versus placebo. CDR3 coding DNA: TGCAGCGCGACAGACAGTAACTATGGCTACACCTTC. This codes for CSATDSNYGYTF.